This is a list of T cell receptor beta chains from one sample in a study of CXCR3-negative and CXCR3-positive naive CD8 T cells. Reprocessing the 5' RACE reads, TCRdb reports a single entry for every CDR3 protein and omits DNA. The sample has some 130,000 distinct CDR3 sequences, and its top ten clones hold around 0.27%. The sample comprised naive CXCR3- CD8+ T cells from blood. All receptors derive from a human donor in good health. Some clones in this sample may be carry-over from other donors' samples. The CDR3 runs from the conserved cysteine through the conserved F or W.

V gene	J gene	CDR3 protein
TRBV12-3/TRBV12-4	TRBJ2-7	CASTTTGNPYEQYF
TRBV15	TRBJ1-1	CATSRVLGVEAFF
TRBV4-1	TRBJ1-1	CASSQGRGGLNTEAFF
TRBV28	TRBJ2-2	CASSLSGQYTGELFF
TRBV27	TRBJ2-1	CASSLLRGGAYNEQFF
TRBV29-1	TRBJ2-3	CSVPTSSDTQYF
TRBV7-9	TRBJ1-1	CASSLDGTEAFF
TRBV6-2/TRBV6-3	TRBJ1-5	CASSSSGNSNQPQHF
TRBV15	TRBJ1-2	CATSRDVGVANYGYTF
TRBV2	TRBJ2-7	CASSDTGTSGSYEQYF
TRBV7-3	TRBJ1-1	CASSLTGQANTEAFF
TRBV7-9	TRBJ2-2	CASTNTNTGELFF
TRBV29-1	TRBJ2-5	CSVETGTGLFEETQYF
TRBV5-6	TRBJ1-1	CASSFSGTEAFF
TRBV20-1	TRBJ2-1	CSARLSTGTGGYEQFF
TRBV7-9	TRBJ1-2	CASSLTADHYGYTF
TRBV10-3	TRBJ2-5	CAISEDVLDSQYF
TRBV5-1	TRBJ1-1	CASAPGVNTEAFF
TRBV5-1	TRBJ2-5	CASSLSGEGSEETQYF
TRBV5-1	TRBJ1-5	CASSFDGPYSNQPQHF
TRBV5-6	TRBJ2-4	CASSLVRGGPKNIQYF
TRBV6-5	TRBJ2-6	CASSYSSGGANVLTF
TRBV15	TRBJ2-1	CATSRERLGGGNEQFF
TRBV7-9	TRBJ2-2	CGARLYTGELFF
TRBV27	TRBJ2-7	CASSLQGTSYEQYF
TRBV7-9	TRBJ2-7	CASSPGLAGDRRQYF
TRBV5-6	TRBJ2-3	CASSSLAGGGDTQYF
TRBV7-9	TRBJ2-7	CASSLVPGPYEQYF